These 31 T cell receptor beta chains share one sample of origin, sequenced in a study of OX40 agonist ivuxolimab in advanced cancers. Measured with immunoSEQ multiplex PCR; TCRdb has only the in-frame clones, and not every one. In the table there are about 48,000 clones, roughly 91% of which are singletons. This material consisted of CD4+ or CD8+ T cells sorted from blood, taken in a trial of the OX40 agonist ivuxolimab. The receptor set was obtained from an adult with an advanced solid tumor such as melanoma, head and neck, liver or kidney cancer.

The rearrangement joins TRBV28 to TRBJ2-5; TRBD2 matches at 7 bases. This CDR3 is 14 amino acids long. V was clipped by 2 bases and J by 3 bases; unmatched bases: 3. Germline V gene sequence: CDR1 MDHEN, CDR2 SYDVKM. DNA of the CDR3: TGTGCCAGCAGTTTAGGCCTAGCGGAAGAGACCCAGTACTTC. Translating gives CASSLGLAEETQYF. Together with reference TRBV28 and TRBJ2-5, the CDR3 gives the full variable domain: DVKVTQSSRYLVKRTGEKVFLECVQDMDHENMFWYRQDPGLGLRLIYFSYDVKMKEKGDIPEGYSVSREKKERFSLILESASTNQTSMYLCASSLGLAEETQYFGPGTRLLVL.

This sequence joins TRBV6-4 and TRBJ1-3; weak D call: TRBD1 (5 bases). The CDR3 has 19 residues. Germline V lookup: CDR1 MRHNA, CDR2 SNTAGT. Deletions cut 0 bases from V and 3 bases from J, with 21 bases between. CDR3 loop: CASSDSPWTPALGGNTIYF. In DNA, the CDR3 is TGTGCCAGCAGTGACTCCCCGTGGACACCCGCCCTGGGTGGAAACACCATATATTTT.

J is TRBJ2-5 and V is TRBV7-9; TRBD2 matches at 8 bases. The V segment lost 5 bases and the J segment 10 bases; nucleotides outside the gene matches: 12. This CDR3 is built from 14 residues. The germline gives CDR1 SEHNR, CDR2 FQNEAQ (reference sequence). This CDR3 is CASSPTPQRGHQYF. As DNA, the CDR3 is TGTGCCAGCAGCCCCACCCCCCAGCGGGGGCACCAGTACTTC.

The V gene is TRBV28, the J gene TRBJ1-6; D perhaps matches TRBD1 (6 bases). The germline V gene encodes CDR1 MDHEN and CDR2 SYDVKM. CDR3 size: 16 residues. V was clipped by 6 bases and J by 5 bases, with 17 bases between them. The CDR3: CASSLEQGINNSPLHF. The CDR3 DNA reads TGTGCCAGCAGCCTAGAACAGGGAATCAATAATTCACCCCTCCACTTT.

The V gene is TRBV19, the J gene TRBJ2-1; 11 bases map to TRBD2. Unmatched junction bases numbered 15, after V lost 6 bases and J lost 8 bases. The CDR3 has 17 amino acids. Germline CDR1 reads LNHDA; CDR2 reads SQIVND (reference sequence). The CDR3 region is CASSYTSGGPLLDEQFF. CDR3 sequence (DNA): TGTGCCAGTAGCTATACTAGCGGGGGCCCCCTCCTCGATGAGCAGTTCTTC.

The CDR3, as DNA: TGCGCCAGCAGCCAAGAGTGGACAGGCAATCAGCCCCAGCATTTT. Encoded protein: CASSQEWTGNQPQHF. The chain combines TRBV4-1 with TRBJ1-5, with D possibly being TRBD1 (6 bases). The V gene lost 0 bases and the J gene lost 2 bases, with 8 bases spanning the gap. Per germline, CDR1 MGHRA and CDR2 YSYEKL. There are 15 residues in the CDR3.

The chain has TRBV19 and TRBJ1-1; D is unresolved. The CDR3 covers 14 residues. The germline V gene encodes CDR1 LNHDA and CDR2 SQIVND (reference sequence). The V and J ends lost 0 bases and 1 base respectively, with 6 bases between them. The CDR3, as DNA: TGTGCCAGTAGTATAGAAGAAGCGAACACTGAAGCTTTCTTT. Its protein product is CASSIEEANTEAFF.

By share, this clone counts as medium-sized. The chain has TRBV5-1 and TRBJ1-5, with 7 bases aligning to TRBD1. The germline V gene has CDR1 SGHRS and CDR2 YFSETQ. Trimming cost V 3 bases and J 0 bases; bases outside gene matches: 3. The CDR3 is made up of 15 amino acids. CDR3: CASSSSGGSNQPQHF. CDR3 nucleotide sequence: TGCGCCAGCAGCTCATCAGGGGGTAGCAATCAGCCCCAGCATTTT.

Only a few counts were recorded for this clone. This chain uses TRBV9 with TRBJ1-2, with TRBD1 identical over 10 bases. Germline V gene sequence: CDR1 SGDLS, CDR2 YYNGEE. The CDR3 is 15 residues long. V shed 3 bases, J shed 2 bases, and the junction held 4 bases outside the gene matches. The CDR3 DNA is TGTGCCAGCAGCGCAGGGACAGGGGTAAACTATGGCTACACCTTC. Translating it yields CASSAGTGVNYGYTF.

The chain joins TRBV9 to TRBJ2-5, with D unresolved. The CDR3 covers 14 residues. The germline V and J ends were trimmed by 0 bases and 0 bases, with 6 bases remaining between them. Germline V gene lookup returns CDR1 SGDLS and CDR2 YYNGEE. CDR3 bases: TGTGCCAGCAGCGTAGACCGGGACCAAGAGACCCAGTACTTC. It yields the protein CASSVDRDQETQYF.

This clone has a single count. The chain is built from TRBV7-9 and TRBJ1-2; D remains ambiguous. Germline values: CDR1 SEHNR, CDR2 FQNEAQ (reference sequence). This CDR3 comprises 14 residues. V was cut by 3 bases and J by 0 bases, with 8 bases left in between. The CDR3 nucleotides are TGTGCCAGCAGCTTGGCGCCATCTAACTATGGCTACACCTTC. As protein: CASSLAPSNYGYTF.

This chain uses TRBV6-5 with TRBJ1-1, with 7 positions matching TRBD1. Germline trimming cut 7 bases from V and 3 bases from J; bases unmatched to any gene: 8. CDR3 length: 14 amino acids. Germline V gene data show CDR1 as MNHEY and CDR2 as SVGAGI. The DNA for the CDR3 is TGTGCCAGCAAGGGACAGATATCATACACTGAAGCTTTCTTT. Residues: CASKGQISYTEAFF.

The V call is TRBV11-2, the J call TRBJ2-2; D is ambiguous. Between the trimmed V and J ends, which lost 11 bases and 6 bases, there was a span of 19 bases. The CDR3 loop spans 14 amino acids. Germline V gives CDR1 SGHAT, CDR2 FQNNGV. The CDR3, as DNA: TGTGCCGCAAGTCTAGGGCCTTTCGCCGGGGAGCTGTTTTTT. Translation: CAASLGPFAGELFF.

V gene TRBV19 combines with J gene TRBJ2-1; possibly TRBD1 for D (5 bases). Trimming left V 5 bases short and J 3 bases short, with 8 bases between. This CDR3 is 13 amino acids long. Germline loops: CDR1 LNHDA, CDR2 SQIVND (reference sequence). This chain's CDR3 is CASSSDNYNEQFF. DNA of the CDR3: TGTGCCAGTAGTTCGGACAACTACAATGAGCAGTTCTTC.

The CDR3 is CASSDNSGGANEKLFF. In DNA form, the CDR3 reads TGTGCCAGCAGTGATAATTCAGGAGGGGCCAATGAAAAACTGTTTTTT. This chain connects TRBV2 to TRBJ1-4; D may be TRBD1 (5 bases). The CDR3 length is 16 residues. V was trimmed by 3 bases and J by 5 bases, leaving 16 bases between them. Germline CDR1 and CDR2: SNHLY and FYNNEI.

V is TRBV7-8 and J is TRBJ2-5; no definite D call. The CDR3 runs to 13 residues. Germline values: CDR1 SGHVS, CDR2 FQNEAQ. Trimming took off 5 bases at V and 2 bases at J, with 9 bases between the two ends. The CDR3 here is CASSIGPQETQYF. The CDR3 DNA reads TGTGCCAGCAGCATCGGACCACAAGAGACCCAGTACTTC.

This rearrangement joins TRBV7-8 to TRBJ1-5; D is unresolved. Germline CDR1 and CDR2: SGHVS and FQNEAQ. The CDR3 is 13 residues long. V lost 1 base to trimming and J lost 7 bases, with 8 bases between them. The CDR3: CASSLDGGQPQHF. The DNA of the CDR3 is TGTGCCAGCAGCTTAGATGGAGGGCAGCCCCAGCATTTT.

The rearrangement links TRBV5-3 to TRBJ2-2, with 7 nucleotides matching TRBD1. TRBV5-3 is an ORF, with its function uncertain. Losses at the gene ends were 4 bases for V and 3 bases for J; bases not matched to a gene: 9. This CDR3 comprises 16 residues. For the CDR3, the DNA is TGTGCCAGAAGCCCCCATAGGGGGCTCGACACCGGGGAGCTGTTTTTT. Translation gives CARSPHRGLDTGELFF.

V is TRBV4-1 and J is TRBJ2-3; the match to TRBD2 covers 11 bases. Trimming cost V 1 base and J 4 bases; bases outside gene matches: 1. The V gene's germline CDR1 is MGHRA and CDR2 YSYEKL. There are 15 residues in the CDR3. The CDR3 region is CASSQVAGGSDTQYF. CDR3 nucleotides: TGCGCCAGCAGCCAAGTAGCGGGGGGGTCAGATACGCAGTATTTT.

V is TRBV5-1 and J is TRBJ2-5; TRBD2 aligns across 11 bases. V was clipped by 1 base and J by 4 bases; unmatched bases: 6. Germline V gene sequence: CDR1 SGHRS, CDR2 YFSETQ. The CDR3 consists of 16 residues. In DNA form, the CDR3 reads TGCGCCAGCAGCTTGTCTAGCGGGGGGCTACCAGAGACCCAGTACTTC. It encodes CASSLSSGGLPETQYF.

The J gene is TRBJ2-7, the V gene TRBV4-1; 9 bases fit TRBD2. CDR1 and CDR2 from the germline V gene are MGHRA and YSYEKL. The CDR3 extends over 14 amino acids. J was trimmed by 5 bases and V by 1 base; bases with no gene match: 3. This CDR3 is CASSQGGGANEQYF. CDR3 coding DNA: TGCGCCAGCAGCCAAGGCGGGGGGGCCAACGAGCAGTACTTC.

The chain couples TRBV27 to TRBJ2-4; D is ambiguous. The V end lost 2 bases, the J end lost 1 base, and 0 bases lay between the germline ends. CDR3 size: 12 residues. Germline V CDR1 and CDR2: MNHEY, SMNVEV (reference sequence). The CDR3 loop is CASSLAKNIQYF. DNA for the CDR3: TGTGCCAGCAGTTTAGCCAAAAACATTCAGTACTTC.

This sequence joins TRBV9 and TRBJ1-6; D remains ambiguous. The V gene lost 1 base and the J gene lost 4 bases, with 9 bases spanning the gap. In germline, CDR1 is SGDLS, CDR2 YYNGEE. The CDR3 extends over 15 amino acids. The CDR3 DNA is TGTGCCAGCAGCGTAAACCTACTGTATAATTCACCCCTCCACTTT. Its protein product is CASSVNLLYNSPLHF.

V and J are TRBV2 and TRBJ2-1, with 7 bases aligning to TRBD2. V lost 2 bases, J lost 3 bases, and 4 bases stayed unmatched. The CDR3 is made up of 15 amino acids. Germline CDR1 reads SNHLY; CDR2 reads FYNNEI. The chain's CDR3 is CASSESSGHYNEQFF. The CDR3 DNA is TGTGCCAGCAGTGAATCTAGCGGACACTACAATGAGCAGTTCTTC.

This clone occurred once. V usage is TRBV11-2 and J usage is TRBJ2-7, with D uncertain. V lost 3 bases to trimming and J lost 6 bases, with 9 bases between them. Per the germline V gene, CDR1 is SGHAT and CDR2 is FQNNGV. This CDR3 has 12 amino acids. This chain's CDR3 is CASSFSTLEQYV. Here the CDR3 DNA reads TGTGCCAGCAGCTTCAGCACTCTCGAGCAGTACGTC.

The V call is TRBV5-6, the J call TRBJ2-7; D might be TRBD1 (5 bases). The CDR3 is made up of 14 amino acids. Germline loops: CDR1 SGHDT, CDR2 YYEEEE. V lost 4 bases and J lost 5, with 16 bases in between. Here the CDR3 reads CASSLTTQGDEQYF. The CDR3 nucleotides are TGTGCCAGCAGCCTCACGACTCAGGGTGACGAGCAGTACTTC.

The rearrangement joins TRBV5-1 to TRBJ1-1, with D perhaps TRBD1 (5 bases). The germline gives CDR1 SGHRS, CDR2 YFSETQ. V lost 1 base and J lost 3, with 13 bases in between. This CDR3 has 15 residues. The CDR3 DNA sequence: TGCGCCAGCAGCTTGAAGGAGGAGGGACACACTGAAGCTTTCTTT. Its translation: CASSLKEEGHTEAFF.

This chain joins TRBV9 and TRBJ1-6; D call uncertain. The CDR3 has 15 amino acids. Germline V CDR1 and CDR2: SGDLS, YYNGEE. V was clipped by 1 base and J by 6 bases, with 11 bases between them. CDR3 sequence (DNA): TGTGCCAGCAGCGTATTCGGCGGAGGTAATTCACCCCTCCACTTT. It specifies CASSVFGGGNSPLHF.

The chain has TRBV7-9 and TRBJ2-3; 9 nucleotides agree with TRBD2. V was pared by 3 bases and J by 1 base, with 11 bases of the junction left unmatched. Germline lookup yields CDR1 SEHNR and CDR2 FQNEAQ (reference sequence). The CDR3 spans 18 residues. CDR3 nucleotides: TGTGCCAGCAGCTTTAGCGGGGGCCTTTTAGGACGCACAGATACGCAGTATTTT. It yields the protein CASSFSGGLLGRTDTQYF. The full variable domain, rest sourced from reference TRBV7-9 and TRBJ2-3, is DTGVSQNPRHKITKRGQNVTFRCDPISEHNRLYWYRQTLGQGPEFLTYFQNEAQLEKSRLLSDRFSAERPKGSFSTLEIQRTEQGDSAMYLCASSFSGGLLGRTDTQYFGPGTRLTVL.

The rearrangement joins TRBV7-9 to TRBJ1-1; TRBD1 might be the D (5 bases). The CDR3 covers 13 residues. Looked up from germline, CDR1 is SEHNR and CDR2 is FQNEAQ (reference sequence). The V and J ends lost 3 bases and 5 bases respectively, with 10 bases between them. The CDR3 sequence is CASSFSGETEAFF. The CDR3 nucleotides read TGTGCCAGCAGCTTTTCGGGGGAAACTGAAGCTTTCTTT.

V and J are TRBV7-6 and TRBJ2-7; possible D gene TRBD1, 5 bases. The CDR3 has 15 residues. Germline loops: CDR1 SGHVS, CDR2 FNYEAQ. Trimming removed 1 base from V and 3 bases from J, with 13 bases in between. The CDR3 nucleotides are TGTGCCAGCAGCTTAGGTCTGGGGCCGAGCTACGAGCAGTACTTC. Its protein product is CASSLGLGPSYEQYF.